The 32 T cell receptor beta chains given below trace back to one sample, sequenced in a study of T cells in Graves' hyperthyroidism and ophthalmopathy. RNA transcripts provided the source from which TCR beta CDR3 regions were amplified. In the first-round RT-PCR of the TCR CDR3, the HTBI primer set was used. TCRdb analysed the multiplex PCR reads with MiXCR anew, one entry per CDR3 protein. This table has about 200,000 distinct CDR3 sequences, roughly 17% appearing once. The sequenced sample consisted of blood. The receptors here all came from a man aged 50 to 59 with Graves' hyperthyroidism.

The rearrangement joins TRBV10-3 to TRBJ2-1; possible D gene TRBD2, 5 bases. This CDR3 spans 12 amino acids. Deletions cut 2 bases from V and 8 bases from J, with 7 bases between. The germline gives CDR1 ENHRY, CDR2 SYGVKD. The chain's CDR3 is CAISEKEDEQFF. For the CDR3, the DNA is TGTGCCATCAGTGAGAAGGAGGATGAGCAGTTCTTC.

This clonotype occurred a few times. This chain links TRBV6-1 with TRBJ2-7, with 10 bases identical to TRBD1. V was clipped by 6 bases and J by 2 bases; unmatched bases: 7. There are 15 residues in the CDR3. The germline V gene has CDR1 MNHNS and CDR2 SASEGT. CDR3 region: CASSGTGAFPYEQYF. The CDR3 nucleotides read TGTGCCAGCAGCGGGACAGGGGCGTTTCCCTACGAGCAGTACTTC.

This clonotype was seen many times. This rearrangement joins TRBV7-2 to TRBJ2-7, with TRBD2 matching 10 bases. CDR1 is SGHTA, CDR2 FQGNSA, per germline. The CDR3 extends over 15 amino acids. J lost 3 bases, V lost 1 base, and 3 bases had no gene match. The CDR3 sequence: CASSLVSSGSYEQYF. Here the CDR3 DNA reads TGTGCCAGCAGCTTAGTGTCTAGCGGGAGCTACGAGCAGTACTTC.

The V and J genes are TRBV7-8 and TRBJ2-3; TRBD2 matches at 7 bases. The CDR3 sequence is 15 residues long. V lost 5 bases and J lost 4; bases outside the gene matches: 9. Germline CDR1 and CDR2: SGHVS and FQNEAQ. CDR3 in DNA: TGTGCCAGCAGCGCACTAGTCCGGGAGGCAGATACGCAGTATTTT. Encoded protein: CASSALVREADTQYF.

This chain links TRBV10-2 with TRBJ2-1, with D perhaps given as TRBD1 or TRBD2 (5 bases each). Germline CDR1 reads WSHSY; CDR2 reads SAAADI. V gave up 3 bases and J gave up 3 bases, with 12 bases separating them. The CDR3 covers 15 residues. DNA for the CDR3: TGCGCCAGCAGTGACCCACAGGAGGACTACAATGAGCAGTTCTTC. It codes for CASSDPQEDYNEQFF.

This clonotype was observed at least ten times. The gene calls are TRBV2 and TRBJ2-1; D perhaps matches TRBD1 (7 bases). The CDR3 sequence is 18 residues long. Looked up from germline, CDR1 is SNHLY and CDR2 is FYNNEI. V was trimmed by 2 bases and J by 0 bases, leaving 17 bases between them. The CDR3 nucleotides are TGTGCCAGCAGTGAATACAGGGGAGGAGGCCACTCCTACAATGAGCAGTTCTTC. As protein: CASSEYRGGGHSYNEQFF.

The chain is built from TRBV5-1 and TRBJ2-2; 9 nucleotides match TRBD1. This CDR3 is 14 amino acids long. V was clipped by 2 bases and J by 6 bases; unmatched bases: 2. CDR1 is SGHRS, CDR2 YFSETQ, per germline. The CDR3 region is CASSLRQGAGELFF. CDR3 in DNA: TGCGCCAGCAGCTTACGACAGGGGGCCGGGGAGCTGTTTTTT.

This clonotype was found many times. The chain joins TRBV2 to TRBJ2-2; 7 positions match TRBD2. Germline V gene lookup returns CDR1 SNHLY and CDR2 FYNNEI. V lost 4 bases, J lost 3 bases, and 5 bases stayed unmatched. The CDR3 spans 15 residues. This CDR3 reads CASSVRGGDTGELFF. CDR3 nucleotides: TGTGCCAGCAGTGTTCGGGGAGGGGACACCGGGGAGCTGTTTTTT.

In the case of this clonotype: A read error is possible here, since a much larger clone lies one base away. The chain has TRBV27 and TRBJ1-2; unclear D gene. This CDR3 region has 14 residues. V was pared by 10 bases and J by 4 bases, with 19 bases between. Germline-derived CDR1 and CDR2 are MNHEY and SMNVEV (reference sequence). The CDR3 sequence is CATKIVAPPYGYTF. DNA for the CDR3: TGTGCCACCAAAATAGTAGCCCCACCCTATGGCTACACCTTC.

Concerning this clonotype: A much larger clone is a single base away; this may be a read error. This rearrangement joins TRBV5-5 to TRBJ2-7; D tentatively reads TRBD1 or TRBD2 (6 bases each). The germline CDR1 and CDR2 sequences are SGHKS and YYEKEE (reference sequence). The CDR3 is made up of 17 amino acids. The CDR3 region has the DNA TGTGCCAGCAGCTGGCGGGGAGGACAGCGTTCCTCCTGCGAGCAGTACTTC. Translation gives CASSWRGGQRSSCEQYF.

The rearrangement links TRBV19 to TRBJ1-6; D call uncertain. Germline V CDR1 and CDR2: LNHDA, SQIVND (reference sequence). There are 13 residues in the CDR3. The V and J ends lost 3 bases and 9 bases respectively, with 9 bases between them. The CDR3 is CASSIGNSSPLHF. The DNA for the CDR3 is TGTGCCAGTAGTATCGGCAATTCTTCACCCCTCCACTTT.

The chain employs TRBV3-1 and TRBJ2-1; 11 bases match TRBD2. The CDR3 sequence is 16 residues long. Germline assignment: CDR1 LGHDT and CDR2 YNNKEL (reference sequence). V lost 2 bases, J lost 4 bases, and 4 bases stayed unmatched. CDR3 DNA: TGTGCCAGCAGCCAACTTAGCGGGAGGGTGTACAATGAGCAGTTCTTC. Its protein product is CASSQLSGRVYNEQFF.

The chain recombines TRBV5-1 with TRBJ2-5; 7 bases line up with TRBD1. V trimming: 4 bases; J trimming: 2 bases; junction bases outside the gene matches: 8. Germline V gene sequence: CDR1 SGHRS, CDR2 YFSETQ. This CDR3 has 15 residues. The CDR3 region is CASSPQGQMQETQYF. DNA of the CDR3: TGCGCCAGCAGCCCACAGGGACAGATGCAAGAGACCCAGTACTTC.

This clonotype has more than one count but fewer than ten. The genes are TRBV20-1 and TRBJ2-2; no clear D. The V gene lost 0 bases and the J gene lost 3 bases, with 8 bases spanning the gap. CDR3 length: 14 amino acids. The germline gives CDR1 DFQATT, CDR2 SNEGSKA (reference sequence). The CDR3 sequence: CSARDPRHTGELFF. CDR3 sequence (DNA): TGCAGTGCTAGAGATCCGCGCCACACCGGGGAGCTGTTTTTT.

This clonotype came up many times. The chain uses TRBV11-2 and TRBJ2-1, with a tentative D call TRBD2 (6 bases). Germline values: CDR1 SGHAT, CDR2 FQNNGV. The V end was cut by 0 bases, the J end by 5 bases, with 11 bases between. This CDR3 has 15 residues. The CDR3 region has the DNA TGTGCCAGCAGCTTAGATCAGGGACTTCACAATGAGCAGTTCTTC. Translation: CASSLDQGLHNEQFF.

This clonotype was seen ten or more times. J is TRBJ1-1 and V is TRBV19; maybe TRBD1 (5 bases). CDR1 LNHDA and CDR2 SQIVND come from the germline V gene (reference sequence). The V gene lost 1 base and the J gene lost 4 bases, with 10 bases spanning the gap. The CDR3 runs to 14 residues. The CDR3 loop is CASSIGQGGTEAFF. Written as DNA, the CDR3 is TGTGCCAGTAGTATAGGGCAGGGAGGCACTGAAGCTTTCTTT.

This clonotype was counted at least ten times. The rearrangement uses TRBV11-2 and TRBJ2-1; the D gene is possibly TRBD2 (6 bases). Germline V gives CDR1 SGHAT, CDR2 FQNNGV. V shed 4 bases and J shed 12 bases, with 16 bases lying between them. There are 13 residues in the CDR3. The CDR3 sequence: CASSSSGDVTQFF. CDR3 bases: TGTGCCAGCAGCTCCTCGGGGGACGTTACGCAGTTCTTC.

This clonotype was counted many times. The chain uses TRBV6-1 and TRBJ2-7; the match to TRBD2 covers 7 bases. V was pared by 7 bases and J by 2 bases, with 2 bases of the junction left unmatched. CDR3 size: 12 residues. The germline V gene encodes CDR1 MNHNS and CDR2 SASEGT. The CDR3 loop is CASKRGAYEQYF. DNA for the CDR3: TGTGCCAGCAAACGGGGGGCCTACGAGCAGTACTTC.

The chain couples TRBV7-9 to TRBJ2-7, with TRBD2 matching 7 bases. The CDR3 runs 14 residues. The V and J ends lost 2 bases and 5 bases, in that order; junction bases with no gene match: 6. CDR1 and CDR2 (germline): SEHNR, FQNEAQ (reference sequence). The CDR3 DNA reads TGTGCCAGCAGCTTATACGGGGGGTACCACGAGCAGTACTTC. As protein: CASSLYGGYHEQYF.

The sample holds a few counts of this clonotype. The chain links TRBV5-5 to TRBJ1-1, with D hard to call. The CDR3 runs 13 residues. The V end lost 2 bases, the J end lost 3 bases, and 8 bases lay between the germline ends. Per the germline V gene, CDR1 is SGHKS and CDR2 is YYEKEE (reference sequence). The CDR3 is CASSFLLDTEAFF. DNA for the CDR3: TGTGCCAGCAGCTTCCTGTTAGACACTGAAGCTTTCTTT.

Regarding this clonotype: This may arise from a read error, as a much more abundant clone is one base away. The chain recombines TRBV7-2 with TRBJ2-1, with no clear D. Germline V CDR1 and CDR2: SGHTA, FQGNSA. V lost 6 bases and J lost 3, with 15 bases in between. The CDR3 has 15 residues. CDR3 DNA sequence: TGTGCCAGCAGGCTTAGCTGGAGTCTCTACAATGAGCAGTTCTTC. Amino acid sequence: CASRLSWSLYNEQFF.

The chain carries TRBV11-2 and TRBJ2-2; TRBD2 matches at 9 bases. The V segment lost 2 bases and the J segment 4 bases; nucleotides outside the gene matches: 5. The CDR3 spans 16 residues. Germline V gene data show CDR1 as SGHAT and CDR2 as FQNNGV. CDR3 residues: CASSLTSGFSTGELFF. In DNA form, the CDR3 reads TGTGCCAGCAGCTTAACTAGCGGGTTTAGCACCGGGGAGCTGTTTTTT.

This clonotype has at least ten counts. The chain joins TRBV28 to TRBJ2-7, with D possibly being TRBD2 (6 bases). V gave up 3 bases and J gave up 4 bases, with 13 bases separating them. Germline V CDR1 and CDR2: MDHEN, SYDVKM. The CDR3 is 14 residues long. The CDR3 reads CASSLGGGGYEQYF. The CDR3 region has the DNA TGTGCCAGCAGTTTGGGGGGAGGAGGATACGAGCAGTACTTC.

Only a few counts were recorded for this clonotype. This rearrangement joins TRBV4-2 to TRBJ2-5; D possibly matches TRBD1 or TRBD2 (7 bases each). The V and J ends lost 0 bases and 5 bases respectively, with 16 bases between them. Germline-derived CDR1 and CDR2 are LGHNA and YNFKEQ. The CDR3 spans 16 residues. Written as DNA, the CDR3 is TGTGCCAGCAGCCAAGAAAATGCAGGGGGGGGGGAGACCCAGTACTTC. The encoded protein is CASSQENAGGGETQYF.

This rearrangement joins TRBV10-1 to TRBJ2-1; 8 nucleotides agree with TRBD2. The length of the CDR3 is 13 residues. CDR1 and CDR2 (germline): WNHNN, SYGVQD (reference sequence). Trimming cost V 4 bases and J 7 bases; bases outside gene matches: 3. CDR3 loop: CASSATSANEQFF. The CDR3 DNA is TGCGCCAGCAGTGCGACTAGCGCGAATGAGCAGTTCTTC.

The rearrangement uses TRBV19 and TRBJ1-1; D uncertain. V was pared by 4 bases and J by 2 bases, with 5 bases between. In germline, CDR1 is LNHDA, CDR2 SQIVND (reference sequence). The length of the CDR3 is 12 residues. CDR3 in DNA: TGTGCCAGTAGTAAAACAAACACTGAAGCTTTCTTT. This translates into CASSKTNTEAFF.

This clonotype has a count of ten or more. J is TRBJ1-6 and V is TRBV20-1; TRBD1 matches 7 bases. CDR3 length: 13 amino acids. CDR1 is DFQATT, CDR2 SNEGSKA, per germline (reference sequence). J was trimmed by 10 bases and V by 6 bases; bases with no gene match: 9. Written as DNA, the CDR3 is TGCAGTGCCACCACGACAGGGATATCACCCCTCCACTTT. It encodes CSATTTGISPLHF.

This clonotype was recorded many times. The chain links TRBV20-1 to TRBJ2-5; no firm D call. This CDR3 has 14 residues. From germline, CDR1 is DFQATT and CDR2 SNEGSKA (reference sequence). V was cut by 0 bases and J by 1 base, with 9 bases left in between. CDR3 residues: CSAREARTQETQYF. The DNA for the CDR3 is TGCAGTGCTAGAGAAGCGCGGACCCAAGAGACCCAGTACTTC.

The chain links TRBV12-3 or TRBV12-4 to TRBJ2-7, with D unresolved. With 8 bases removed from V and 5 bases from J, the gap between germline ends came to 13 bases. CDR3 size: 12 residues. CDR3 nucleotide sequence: TGTGCCAGCGGACCACGGCACCACGAGCAGTACTTC. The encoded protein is CASGPRHHEQYF.

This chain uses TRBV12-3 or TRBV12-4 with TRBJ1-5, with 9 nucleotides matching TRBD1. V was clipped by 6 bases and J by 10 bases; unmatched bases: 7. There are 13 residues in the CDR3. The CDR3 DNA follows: TGTGCCAGCAGACCGGGACAGGGTTCTCCCCAGCATTTT. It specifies CASRPGQGSPQHF.

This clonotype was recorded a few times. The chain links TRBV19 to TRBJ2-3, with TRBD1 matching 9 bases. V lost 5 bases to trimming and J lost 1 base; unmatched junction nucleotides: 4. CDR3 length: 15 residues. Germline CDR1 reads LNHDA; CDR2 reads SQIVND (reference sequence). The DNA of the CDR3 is TGTGCCAGTAGTGACAGGGGGGACGGCACAGATACGCAGTATTTT. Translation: CASSDRGDGTDTQYF.

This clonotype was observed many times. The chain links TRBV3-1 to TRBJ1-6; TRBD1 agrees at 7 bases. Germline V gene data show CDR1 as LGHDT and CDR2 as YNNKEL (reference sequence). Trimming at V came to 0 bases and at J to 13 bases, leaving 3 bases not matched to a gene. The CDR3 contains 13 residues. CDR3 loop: CASSQDQGEPLHF. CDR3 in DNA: TGTGCCAGCAGCCAAGATCAGGGGGAGCCCCTCCACTTT.